Listed below are T cell receptor beta chains from one sample, sequenced in a study of T and B cells in COVID-19 patients. From the multiplex PCR reads, TCRdb called clonotypes with MiXCR, one entry per CDR3 protein. The table lists over 7,000 distinct CDR3 sequences, over 25% of them singletons, with about 6.1% in the top ten. Sequenced sample: blood. These receptor sequences come from a human donor who had recovered from COVID-19. Both conserved end residues are part of each CDR3. The D gene is left open where the match is weak. The size field is filled for only some rows; it gives once, few, many or a size class.

D	V	J	size	CDR3	DNA
.	TRBV7-2	TRBJ1-1	.	CASSLRSVAEAFF	TGTGCCAGCAGCTTAAGGTCCGTAGCCGAAGCTTTCTTT
TRBD1	TRBV19	TRBJ1-1	.	CASSGTGGKAFF	TGTGCCAGTAGTGGGACAGGGGGCAAGGCTTTCTTT
.	TRBV29-1	TRBJ2-7	medium-sized	CSVERRGSSYEQYF	TGCAGCGTTGAAAGACGAGGGAGCTCCTACGAGCAGTACTTC
.	TRBV5-5	TRBJ1-3	medium-sized	CASSLLEVRSGNTIYF	TGTGCCAGCAGCTTGTTAGAGGTCCGCTCTGGAAACACCATATATTTT
.	TRBV14	TRBJ2-1	medium-sized	CASSRSGYGDEQFF	TGTGCCAGCAGCCGGAGCGGATACGGGGATGAGCAGTTCTTC
.	TRBV4-3	TRBJ2-4	.	CASSQDKSRGNIQYF	TGCGCCAGCAGCCAAGATAAGTCCCGGGGAAACATTCAGTACTTC
.	TRBV20-1	TRBJ2-5	.	CSARGGTEQETQYF	TGCAGTGCTAGAGGAGGGACGGAACAAGAGACCCAGTACTTC
TRBD2	TRBV5-5	TRBJ2-1	many	CASSFSGGGAKDEQFF	TGTGCCAGCAGCTTTTCCGGGGGGGGGGCGAAAGATGAGCAGTTCTTC
TRBD2	TRBV7-6	TRBJ2-7	medium-sized	CASSLAIGGGYEQYF	TGTGCCAGCAGCTTAGCGATTGGGGGGGGGTACGAGCAGTACTTC
TRBD1	TRBV5-6	TRBJ1-5	.	CASSRGTVSNQPQHF	TGTGCCAGCAGCCGGGGGACAGTTAGCAATCAGCCCCAGCATTTT
.	TRBV27	TRBJ2-2	medium-sized	CASNRGAATGELFF	TGTGCCAGCAACCGGGGGGCCGCCACCGGGGAGCTGTTTTTT
.	TRBV18	TRBJ1-1	.	CASSPNQNKNTEAFF	TGTGCCAGCTCACCAAACCAGAACAAGAACACTGAAGCTTTCTTT
.	TRBV7-2	TRBJ2-5	few	CASSLATYKGETQYF	TGTGCCAGCAGCTTAGCAACGTATAAGGGAGAGACCCAGTACTTC
TRBD1	TRBV5-1	TRBJ2-7	.	CASSAIPGTGSEQYF	TGCGCCAGCAGCGCTATCCCCGGGACAGGGTCCGAGCAGTACTTC
.	TRBV6-2/TRBV6-3	TRBJ2-3	medium-sized	CASSEVVGSTDTQYF	TGTGCCAGCAGCGAAGTGGTAGGGAGCACAGATACGCAGTATTTT
.	TRBV12-3/TRBV12-4	TRBJ1-5	.	CASRRGPSDSNQPQHF	TGTGCCAGCAGACGTGGACCGAGTGATAGCAATCAGCCCCAGCATTTT
.	TRBV6-2/TRBV6-3	TRBJ2-3	medium-sized	CASRPYGGPGRDTQYF	TGTGCCAGCAGGCCGTACGGGGGGCCGGGAAGGGATACGCAGTATTTT
.	TRBV11-3	TRBJ2-2	few	CASSLESGELFF	TGTGCCAGCAGCTTAGAATCCGGGGAGCTGTTTTTT
TRBD1	TRBV7-2	TRBJ1-3	.	CASSLDLPGGENTIYF	TGTGCCAGCAGCTTAGATTTACCAGGGGGCGAAAACACCATATATTTT
TRBD1	TRBV14	TRBJ1-1	.	CASSQERGQGNTEAFF	TGTGCCAGCAGCCAAGAAAGGGGACAGGGCAACACTGAAGCTTTCTTT
TRBD2	TRBV29-1	TRBJ2-5	.	CSAGLAAQETQYF	TGCAGCGCCGGACTAGCGGCGCAAGAGACCCAGTACTTC
TRBD2	TRBV30	TRBJ2-3	medium-sized	CAFSGVSTDTQYF	TGTGCCTTTAGCGGGGTTAGCACAGATACGCAGTATTTT
.	TRBV6-5	TRBJ1-3	few	CASSYSSQTYSGNTIYF	TGTGCCAGCAGTTACTCGAGTCAAACCTACTCTGGAAACACCATATATTTT
TRBD1	TRBV5-1	TRBJ1-2	.	CASSLGLTGNGYTF	TGCGCCAGCAGCTTGGGTTTGACAGGGAATGGCTACACCTTC
.	TRBV12-3/TRBV12-4	TRBJ1-2	.	CASSFLDPGGYTF	TGTGCCAGCAGTTTCCTTGACCCGGGCGGCTACACCTTC
TRBD1	TRBV24-1	TRBJ2-3	.	CATRDRGQLGTDTQYF	TGTGCCACCCGGGACAGGGGGCAGTTGGGCACAGATACGCAGTATTTT
.	TRBV5-1	TRBJ2-5	.	CASSLAGETQYF	TGCGCCAGCAGCTTGGCCGGGGAGACCCAGTACTTC
.	TRBV27	TRBJ1-5	few	CASSSPSGSQHF	TGTGCCAGCAGTTCTCCCTCCGGGTCCCAGCATTTT